Sequencing of this T cell receptor (beta chain) was carried out in a study of beta chain features in type 1 diabetes. As concerns this clone: The antigen is undetermined.

Study results and caveats: Among patients with Type 1 diabetes, TCRB CDR3s were moderately but significantly shorter in every one of the four CD4+ subsets. Fewer junction insertions and more nucleotide deletions appeared in type 1 diabetes patients.

The whole isolated RNA underwent reverse transcription, so sequencing captured expressed TCRB transcripts. Generated by immunoSEQ multiplex PCR, the TCRdb table keeps only in-frame clones and is missing some. The data contain a few hundred thousand clones, more than 9.5% of them singletons. Input material: naive CD4+ T cells from blood. The source of this sequence is a young woman in good health.

CDR3 DNA sequence: TGTGCCAGCAGCTTGGGACTAGCGCGTGGCGAGCAGTACTTC. It codes for CASSLGLARGEQYF. This chain uses TRBV5-8 with TRBJ2-7, with 8 bases fitting TRBD2. In germline, CDR1 is SGHTS, CDR2 YDEGEE. This CDR3 has 14 residues. Trimming removed 0 bases from V and 6 bases from J; junction bases left unmatched: 5.